Presented here are 13 T cell receptor beta chains from one specimen sequenced in a study of identical twins. TCRdb recomputed calls from the 5' RACE reads with MiXCR, one row per CDR3 protein. The table shows roughly 280,000 distinct CDR3 sequences, with 9.5% occurring only once. These data were also reused for a study on yellow fever vaccine responses in identical twins.

The sample taken for sequencing was CD8+ T cells sorted from blood. The receptor source for this set is a young woman in good health.

The chain is built from TRBV19 and TRBJ2-1, with unresolved D. Deletions cut 3 bases from V and 3 bases from J, with 9 bases between. This CDR3 contains 14 residues. The germline V gene has CDR1 LNHDA and CDR2 SQIVND (reference sequence). The CDR3 nucleotides are TGTGCCAGTAGTATTCTACAGAACTACAATGAGCAGTTCTTC. Its protein product is CASSILQNYNEQFF.

This sequence joins TRBV20-1 and TRBJ2-5; D is undetermined. CDR1 is DFQATT, CDR2 SNEGSKA, per germline (reference sequence). V dropped 6 bases and J dropped 5 bases, with 22 bases sitting between them. This CDR3 is built from 15 residues. The CDR3 coding sequence is TGCAGTGCCACACCTGGGAACTTCGATATGGAGACCCAGTACTTC. Its translation is CSATPGNFDMETQYF.

This clonotype was seen a few times. The chain links TRBV29-1 to TRBJ1-2, with TRBD1 matching 8 bases. The CDR3 is 15 amino acids. Germline CDR1 reads SQVTM; CDR2 reads ANQGSEA. V lost 1 base, J lost 8 bases, and 12 bases stayed unmatched. The CDR3 spells CSVEVRDRGVWGYTF. The CDR3, as DNA: TGCAGCGTTGAAGTCCGAGACAGGGGAGTTTGGGGCTACACCTTC.

There are a few counts of this clonotype. The CDR3 is CASSDPELTAIYEQYF. Written as DNA, the CDR3 is TGTGCCAGCAGCGACCCCGAACTGACAGCGATCTACGAGCAGTACTTC. The rearrangement joins TRBV2 to TRBJ2-7, with D possibly matching TRBD1 (5 bases). This CDR3 region has 16 residues. V was cut by 6 bases and J by 3 bases, with 21 bases left in between. The germline V gene encodes CDR1 SNHLY and CDR2 FYNNEI.

This clonotype was counted at least ten times. The chain carries TRBV27 and TRBJ2-1, with 9 bases fitting TRBD2. The ends lost 3 bases at V and 4 bases at J; junction bases unmatched: 4. Germline V lookup: CDR1 MNHEY, CDR2 SMNVEV (reference sequence). The CDR3 is 15 amino acids. CDR3 region: CASSFSRGGYNEQFF. CDR3 sequence (DNA): TGTGCCAGCAGTTTCTCGCGGGGGGGTTACAATGAGCAGTTCTTC.

V usage is TRBV5-5 and J usage is TRBJ2-4; 7 bases align to TRBD1. J lost 1 base, V lost 2 bases, and 12 bases had no gene match. The germline CDR1 and CDR2 sequences are SGHKS and YYEKEE (reference sequence). The CDR3 consists of 18 residues. The CDR3 protein is CASSLTGQDLGAKNIQYF. In DNA form, the CDR3 reads TGTGCCAGCAGCTTAACAGGACAGGATTTAGGGGCCAAAAACATTCAGTACTTC.

This clonotype was recorded many times. CDR3 amino acids: CASSRQTGAKAYEQYF. The CDR3 coding sequence is TGTGCCAGCAGCCGCCAGACAGGGGCGAAGGCCTACGAGCAGTACTTC. The gene calls are TRBV5-6 and TRBJ2-7, with 8 bases that match TRBD1. The CDR3 length is 16 residues. Germline V gives CDR1 SGHDT, CDR2 YYEEEE. The ends lost 4 bases at V and 2 bases at J; junction bases unmatched: 11.

This chain uses TRBV9 with TRBJ2-3; D is undetermined. Germline V gene data show CDR1 as SGDLS and CDR2 as YYNGEE. V was cut by 3 bases and J by 2 bases, with 13 bases left in between. This CDR3 is built from 15 residues. Here the CDR3 DNA reads TGTGCCAGCAGCGCCGGACCAGCATTCACAGATACGCAGTATTTT. This gives the protein CASSAGPAFTDTQYF.

The V call is TRBV7-9, the J call TRBJ2-7; the D gene is possibly TRBD1 (6 bases). Trimming took off 5 bases at V and 3 bases at J, with 14 bases between the two ends. Germline V gene data show CDR1 as SEHNR and CDR2 as FQNEAQ (reference sequence). The CDR3 is 14 amino acids. DNA for the CDR3: TGTGCCAGCAGCCACCGGGACACAAACTACGAGCAGTACTTC. This gives the protein CASSHRDTNYEQYF. The full variable domain, rest sourced from reference TRBV7-9 and TRBJ2-7, is DTGVSQNPRHKITKRGQNVTFRCDPISEHNRLYWYRQTLGQGPEFLTYFQNEAQLEKSRLLSDRFSAERPKGSFSTLEIQRTEQGDSAMYLCASSHRDTNYEQYFGPGTRLTVT.

This clonotype appeared many times. The chain has TRBV4-3 and TRBJ2-7; 9 bases map to TRBD1. V shed 2 bases and J 2 bases; nucleotides not matched to a gene: 4. The germline V gene encodes CDR1 LGHNA and CDR2 YSLEER. There are 15 residues in the CDR3. The CDR3 spells CASSQRTGVAYEQYF. CDR3 nucleotides: TGCGCCAGCAGCCAACGGACAGGGGTGGCCTACGAGCAGTACTTC.

This clonotype was seen more than once but under ten times. V usage is TRBV27 and J usage is TRBJ2-2, with D maybe TRBD2 (6 bases). Trimming took off 8 bases at V and 5 bases at J, with 9 bases between the two ends. The germline gives CDR1 MNHEY, CDR2 SMNVEV (reference sequence). The CDR3 runs 12 residues. CDR3 nucleotides: TGTGCCAGCCTCGGGAGAACCGGGGAGCTGTTTTTT. This sequence encodes CASLGRTGELFF.

The sample holds a few counts of this clonotype. This chain links TRBV4-1 with TRBJ2-3; 12 bases line up with TRBD2. The V and J ends lost 2 bases and 0 bases, in that order; junction bases with no gene match: 3. Germline V gene lookup returns CDR1 MGHRA and CDR2 YSYEKL. The CDR3 spans 17 residues. CDR3 bases: TGCGCCAGCAGCCAATTACTAGCGGGGGGTAGCACAGATACGCAGTATTTT. Its protein product is CASSQLLAGGSTDTQYF.

This clonotype has a handful of counts. The chain carries TRBV6-5 and TRBJ1-4; D is perhaps TRBD1 (6 bases). The CDR3 is 14 residues long. Germline loops: CDR1 MNHEY, CDR2 SVGAGI. V lost 4 bases, J lost 10 bases, and 16 bases lay in between. The CDR3 here is CASSSEGGFGKLFF. The CDR3 DNA reads TGTGCCAGCAGTTCGGAAGGGGGTTTTGGAAAACTGTTTTTT.